This T cell receptor beta chain is from a study of human versus mouse CDR3 diversity and MHC coevolution. The table came from immunoSEQ multiplex PCR; TCRdb's copy has only in-frame clones and leaves some out. The top ten clones hold 1.3% to 1.5% of a sample with about 81,000 clones, 93% of them seen once. The CDR3 is 14 amino acids. Per germline, CDR1 MNHEY and CDR2 SVGAGI. V lost 6 bases to trimming and J lost 0 bases; unmatched junction nucleotides: 4. The chain employs TRBV6-5 and TRBJ1-1; 7 nucleotides agree with TRBD1. The TCR sequence derives from a person aged 25 to 69 in good health. The sequencing input was naive CD4+ T cells from blood. The sample's subset: CD45RO-negative CD62L-positive naive CD4 T cells. CDR3 loop: CASRQQGVNTEAFF. CDR3 DNA: TGTGCCAGCAGACAGCAGGGGGTGAACACTGAAGCTTTCTTT.